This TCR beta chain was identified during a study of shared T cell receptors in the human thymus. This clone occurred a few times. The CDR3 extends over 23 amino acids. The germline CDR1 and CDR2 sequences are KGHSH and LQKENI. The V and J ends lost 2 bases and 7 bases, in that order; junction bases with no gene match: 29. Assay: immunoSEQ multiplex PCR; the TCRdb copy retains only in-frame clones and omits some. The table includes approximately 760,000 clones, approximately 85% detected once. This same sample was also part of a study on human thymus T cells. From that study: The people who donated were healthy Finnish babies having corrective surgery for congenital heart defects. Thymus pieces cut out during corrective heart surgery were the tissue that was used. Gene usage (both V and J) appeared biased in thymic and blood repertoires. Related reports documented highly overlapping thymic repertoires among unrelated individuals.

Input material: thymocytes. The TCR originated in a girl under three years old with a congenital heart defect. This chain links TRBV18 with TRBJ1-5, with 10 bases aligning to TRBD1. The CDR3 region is CASSPEPKKILTGGFLKWQPQHF. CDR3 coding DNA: TGTGCCAGCTCACCAGAACCGAAAAAAATCTTGACAGGGGGCTTCTTAAAGTGGCAGCCCCAGCATTTT.